Shown below are 9 T cell receptor beta chains from a single sample sequenced in a study of cytomegalovirus exposure and HLA in healthy donors. The PCR contained 60 Vbeta and 13 Jbeta primers. The repertoire was sequenced with immunoSEQ multiplex PCR; TCRdb's copy has only in-frame clones and lacks some. The sample includes about 180,000 clones, roughly 77% of them seen just once. The specimen sequenced was PBMCs. These receptors were collected from a woman under 40 in good health and CMV-seropositive.

The rearrangement links TRBV10-1 to TRBJ2-7, with 8 bases fitting TRBD1. V shed 3 bases and J 2 bases; nucleotides not matched to a gene: 9. CDR3 length: 16 amino acids. Germline CDR1 and CDR2: WNHNN and SYGVQD (reference sequence). The DNA for the CDR3 is TGCGCCAGCAGTGAAATAGTAACAGGGGGAACCTACGAGCAGTACTTC. Residues: CASSEIVTGGTYEQYF.

This clone was counted once. The genes are TRBV4-1 and TRBJ1-5, with TRBD1 matching 8 bases. The length of the CDR3 is 18 residues. Germline V gene data show CDR1 as MGHRA and CDR2 as YSYEKL. V gave up 3 bases and J gave up 1 base; unmatched junction bases: 11. The CDR3 sequence is CASSQGGTGKISNQPQHF. The CDR3 DNA is TGCGCCAGCAGCCAGGGGGGGACAGGAAAAATCAGCAATCAGCCCCAGCATTTT.

This sequence joins TRBV28 and TRBJ2-7; 9 positions match TRBD1. The CDR3 sequence is 15 residues long. Germline trimming cut 5 bases from V and 9 bases from J; bases unmatched to any gene: 14. Per germline, CDR1 MDHEN and CDR2 SYDVKM. DNA for the CDR3: TGTGCCAGCAGTACCCAGACAGGGGGGATCACCGGGCAGTACTTC. It codes for CASSTQTGGITGQYF.

A note on this clone: The identical CDR3 is also encoded by other nucleotide sequences in the sample. This chain links TRBV11-3 with TRBJ2-7, with 9 bases aligning to TRBD1. The germline CDR1 and CDR2 sequences are SGHNT and YENEEA. After removal of 1 base from V and 2 bases from J, the junction contained 0 bases not matched to a gene. The CDR3 runs 14 residues. This CDR3 reads CASSLGTGAYEQYF. CDR3 bases: TGTGCCAGCAGCTTAGGGACAGGGGCCTACGAGCAGTACTTC.

The chain employs TRBV10-2 and TRBJ2-1; TRBD2 agrees at 11 bases. Germline V gene sequence: CDR1 WSHSY, CDR2 SAAADI. With V trimmed by 8 bases and J by 0 bases, 12 bases remained unmatched. This CDR3 region has 18 residues. The CDR3 sequence is CASGTGTSGQSSYNEQFF. In DNA form, the CDR3 reads TGCGCCAGCGGCACCGGGACTAGCGGTCAGAGCTCCTACAATGAGCAGTTCTTC.

This clone was counted a single time. The chain carries TRBV9 and TRBJ1-3; a possible D gene is TRBD1 (6 bases). This CDR3 has 15 amino acids. Trimming removed 0 bases at V and 4 bases at J, with 11 bases between. The germline gives CDR1 SGDLS, CDR2 YYNGEE. The CDR3 DNA sequence: TGTGCCAGCAGCGTAGGAAGGGGGGGAGGAAACACCATATATTTT. Translation gives CASSVGRGGGNTIYF.

The chain carries TRBV27 and TRBJ1-2; D remains unclear. The CDR3 totals 14 residues. Germline V gene data show CDR1 as MNHEY and CDR2 as SMNVEV (reference sequence). Between the trimmed V and J ends, which lost 4 bases and 8 bases, there was a span of 17 bases. The CDR3 sequence: CASSSRREAIGYTF. CDR3 nucleotides: TGTGCCAGCAGTTCCCGCCGGGAGGCCATAGGCTACACCTTC.

The chain employs TRBV7-2 and TRBJ2-1, with 12 nucleotides matching TRBD2. The germline V gene encodes CDR1 SGHTA and CDR2 FQGNSA. The CDR3 loop spans 17 amino acids. After removal of 1 base from V and 15 bases from J, the junction contained 16 bases not matched to a gene. DNA for the CDR3: TGTGCCAGCAGCTTAGGGAGGCTAGCGGGGGGGCCAAAAGGCCCGTTCTTC. Amino acids: CASSLGRLAGGPKGPFF.

Turning to this clone: Other DNA sequences within the sample encode an identical CDR3. The chain carries TRBV5-1 and TRBJ2-7, with 7 bases that match TRBD1. This CDR3 has 14 residues. The germline V gene encodes CDR1 SGHRS and CDR2 YFSETQ. The junction had 4 bases not matched to a gene; V was cut back by 3 bases and J by 1 base. The chain's CDR3 is CASSSPGQSYEQYF. Here the CDR3 DNA reads TGCGCCAGCAGCTCTCCGGGACAGTCCTACGAGCAGTACTTC. Full variable domain (outside the CDR3, taken from reference TRBV5-1 and TRBJ2-7): KAGVTQTPRYLIKTRGQQVTLSCSPISGHRSVSWYQQTPGQGLQFLFEYFSETQRNKGNFPGRFSGRQFSNSRSEMNVSTLELGDSALYLCASSSPGQSYEQYFGPGTRLTVT.